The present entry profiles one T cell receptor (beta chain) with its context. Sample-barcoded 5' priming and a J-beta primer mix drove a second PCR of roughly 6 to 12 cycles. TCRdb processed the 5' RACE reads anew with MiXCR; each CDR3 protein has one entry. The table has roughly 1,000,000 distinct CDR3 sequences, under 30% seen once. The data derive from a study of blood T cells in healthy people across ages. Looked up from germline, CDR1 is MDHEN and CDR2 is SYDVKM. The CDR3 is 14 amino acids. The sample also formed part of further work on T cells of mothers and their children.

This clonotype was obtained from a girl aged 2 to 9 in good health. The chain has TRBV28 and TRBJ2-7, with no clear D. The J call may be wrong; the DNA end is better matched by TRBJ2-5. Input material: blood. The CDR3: CASSPTSTAGTQYF. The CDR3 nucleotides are TGTGCCAGCAGTCCAACCTCGACCGCCGGGACCCAGTACTTC.